Shown below are 3 T cell receptor beta chains from a single sample sequenced in a study of blood T cell repertoires in COVID-19. The table came from immunoSEQ multiplex PCR; TCRdb's copy has only in-frame clones and leaves some out. This repertoire shows 250,000 to 400,000 clones, around 88% found once; its top ten account for approximately 1.6%. Sample: peripheral blood. These receptor sequences come from a woman in her thirties with COVID-19, enrolled during active disease.

This CDR3 is CASSVGTTGLKETQYF. CDR3 nucleotide sequence: TGTGCCAGCAGCGTAGGAACGACGGGACTAAAAGAGACCCAGTACTTC. The chain has TRBV9 and TRBJ2-5, with TRBD2 matching over 7 bases. Trimming cost V 0 bases and J 3 bases; bases outside gene matches: 8. This CDR3 is 16 amino acids long. Germline V lookup: CDR1 SGDLS, CDR2 YYNGEE.

This clone has at least ten counts. The rearrangement uses TRBV3-1 (or the pseudogene TRBV3-2) and TRBJ2-1, with 7 bases lining up with TRBD2. The CDR3 length is 15 residues. Looked up from germline, CDR1 is LGHDT and CDR2 is YNNKEL (reference sequence). With 4 bases clipped from V and 6 bases from J, the junction kept 9 bases outside the gene matches. The CDR3 here is CASSPTGLVSNEQFF. CDR3 nucleotides: TGTGCCAGCAGCCCCACAGGACTAGTATCCAATGAGCAGTTCTTC.

The chain employs TRBV7-6 and TRBJ1-2; 8 bases match TRBD1. The CDR3 is 15 residues long. With 5 bases clipped from V and 4 bases from J, the junction kept 9 bases outside the gene matches. Germline values: CDR1 SGHVS, CDR2 FNYEAQ. In DNA, the CDR3 is TGTGCCAGCAGCCCGCTGGACAGGGCCAGCTATGGCTACACCTTC. Its translation: CASSPLDRASYGYTF.